This entry is about one TCR beta chain. Antigen unknown. This record belongs to a study of response to subunit inactivated influenza vaccine. TCRdb reprocessed the RT-PCR reads via MiXCR and lists one record per CDR3 protein. Of some 500,000 distinct CDR3 sequences listed, roughly 13% are singletons. General observations from the study: That few new T cells are recruited by each seasonal influenza vaccination was the authors' suggestion.

CDR1 is DFQATT, CDR2 SNEGSKA, per germline (reference sequence). Trimming removed 3 bases from V and 6 bases from J; junction bases left unmatched: 11. CDR3 length equals 16 residues. This material consisted of PBMCs from blood, taken 45 days after vaccination. The rearrangement uses TRBV20-1 and TRBJ2-1; 10 bases line up with TRBD2. The TCR comes from a man between 45 and 60 years old who received an inactivated influenza vaccine. CDR3: CSASRLGTSASNEQFF. The CDR3 DNA sequence: TGCAGTGCTAGCCGCCTCGGGACTAGCGCTAGCAATGAGCAGTTCTTC.